The clone carrying this T cell receptor (beta chain) was counted many times. The target antigen is unknown. TCR cDNA molecules were tagged individually, and each one carried a unique molecular identifier. TCRdb independently ran MiXCR on the 5' RACE reads; one entry per CDR3 protein. Here the sample spans roughly 13,000 distinct CDR3 sequences, 3.5% to 4% being singletons. The data derive from a study of spatial heterogeneity in lung cancer. At the level of the study: Each distinct TCR and UMI combination averaged more than ten appearances in raw reads.

Sample time point: sample taken at primary tumor resection. No cell sorting; template was whole RNA from tumor, lung tissue or PBMC. Points from the study as a whole: Tumor TCRs that were ubiquitous and expanded showed up in blood more at resection than follow-up.

The CDR3 has 14 residues. Germline V gene sequence: CDR1 LNHDA, CDR2 SQIVND (reference sequence). V was clipped by 9 bases and J by 7 bases, with 19 bases between them. The receptor was derived from a male donor with early-stage non-small cell lung cancer. The rearrangement uses TRBV19 and TRBJ2-1, with D tentatively TRBD2 (5 bases). Material: PBMCs, obtained at surgery. CDR3 nucleotides: TGTGCCAGCTCAGGTGGAGGTGTCTATAATGAGCAGTTCTTC. Translating it yields CASSGGGVYNEQFF.